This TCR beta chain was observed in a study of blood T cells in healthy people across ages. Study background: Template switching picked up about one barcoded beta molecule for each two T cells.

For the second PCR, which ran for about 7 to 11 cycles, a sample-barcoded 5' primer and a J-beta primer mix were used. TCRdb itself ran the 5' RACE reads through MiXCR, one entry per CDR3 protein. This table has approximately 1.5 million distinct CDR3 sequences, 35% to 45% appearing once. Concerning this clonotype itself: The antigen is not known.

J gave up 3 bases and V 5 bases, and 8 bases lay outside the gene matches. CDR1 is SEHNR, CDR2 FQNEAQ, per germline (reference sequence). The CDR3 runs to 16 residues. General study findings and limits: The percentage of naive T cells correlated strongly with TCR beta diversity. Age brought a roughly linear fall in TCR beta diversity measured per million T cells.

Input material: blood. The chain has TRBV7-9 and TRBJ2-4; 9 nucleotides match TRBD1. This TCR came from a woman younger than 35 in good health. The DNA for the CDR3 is TGTGCCAGCAGCCCACAGGGGGCAGAGGGCAAAAACATTCAGTACTTC. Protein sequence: CASSPQGAEGKNIQYF.